This entry lists 12 T cell receptor beta chains sequenced from one sample in a study of cytomegalovirus exposure and HLA in healthy donors. PCR employed 60 Vbeta and 13 Jbeta primers. Sequenced by immunoSEQ multiplex PCR; TCRdb stores in-frame clones only, minus some. The sample yields approximately 150,000 clones, 75% to 85% seen once. Material: PBMCs. Source of these receptors: a woman between 45 and 65 years old in good health and CMV-seropositive.

The count of this clone is one. This CDR3 is also generated by other DNA sequences in the sample. V and J are TRBV9 and TRBJ2-1, with 10 bases fitting TRBD2. CDR1 is SGDLS, CDR2 YYNGEE, per germline. Trimming took 1 base from V and 2 from J; bases not matched to a gene: 3. This CDR3 contains 16 residues. In DNA form, the CDR3 reads TGTGCCAGCAGCGTAAGGCTAGCGGGGGCCTACAATGAGCAGTTCTTC. Amino acid sequence: CASSVRLAGAYNEQFF.

The chain carries TRBV4-1 and TRBJ1-1, with 8 bases fitting TRBD1. Per germline, CDR1 MGHRA and CDR2 YSYEKL. The length of the CDR3 is 14 residues. V shed 6 bases and J 0 bases; nucleotides not matched to a gene: 3. The CDR3 nucleotides are TGCGCCAGCAGACAGGGGGGAATGAACACTGAAGCTTTCTTT. As protein: CASRQGGMNTEAFF.

The V call is TRBV2, the J call TRBJ2-1; maybe TRBD1 (6 bases). Germline-derived CDR1 and CDR2 are SNHLY and FYNNEI. The length of the CDR3 is 12 residues. V shed 6 bases and J shed 8 bases, with 11 bases lying between them. The CDR3 DNA is TGTGCCAGCAGAGATACAGGGTATGAGCAGTTCTTC. Its protein product is CASRDTGYEQFF.

This chain links TRBV2 with TRBJ1-2; D is undetermined. The V end was cut by 4 bases, the J end by 4 bases, with 16 bases between. The CDR3 loop spans 15 amino acids. CDR1 and CDR2 from the germline V gene are SNHLY and FYNNEI. The CDR3 nucleotides are TGTGCCAGCAGTGGAGGGCGGGGAAACGTCTATGGCTACACCTTC. Amino acids: CASSGGRGNVYGYTF.

This clone has a handful of counts. The rearrangement uses TRBV11-2 and TRBJ2-5; 8 bases match TRBD1. Germline CDR1 reads SGHAT; CDR2 reads FQNNGV. With 5 bases clipped from V and 4 bases from J, the junction kept 9 bases outside the gene matches. This CDR3 contains 15 residues. The CDR3 DNA is TGTGCCAGCAGCCCAAGGACAGGGCGGGGAGAGACCCAGTACTTC. It specifies CASSPRTGRGETQYF.

The V call is TRBV10-3, the J call TRBJ1-2; 10 nucleotides line up with TRBD1. The CDR3 consists of 12 residues. Looked up from germline, CDR1 is ENHRY and CDR2 is SYGVKD. The trim removed 6 bases at V and 5 bases at J, leaving 0 bases unmatched. The CDR3, as DNA: TGTGCCATCAGGGGACAGGGGTATGGCTACACCTTC. This sequence encodes CAIRGQGYGYTF.

The chain has TRBV4-1 and TRBJ2-5, with D possibly TRBD1 on 5 matching bases. This CDR3 contains 17 residues. V was trimmed by 4 bases and J by 3 bases, leaving 21 bases between them. The germline V gene encodes CDR1 MGHRA and CDR2 YSYEKL. The CDR3 protein is CASSLRDSLHRKETQYF. CDR3 sequence (DNA): TGCGCCAGCAGCCTCAGGGATAGTCTTCATCGAAAAGAGACCCAGTACTTC.

This rearrangement joins TRBV19 to TRBJ2-1; D not resolved. V lost 1 base to trimming and J lost 3 bases, with 7 bases between them. From germline, CDR1 is LNHDA and CDR2 SQIVND (reference sequence). The CDR3 loop spans 14 amino acids. Here the CDR3 DNA reads TGTGCCAGTAGTATAGGAGCTAGCTACAATGAGCAGTTCTTC. This gives the protein CASSIGASYNEQFF.

The V gene is TRBV14, the J gene TRBJ1-4; 7 bases line up with TRBD1. Germline V CDR1 and CDR2: SGHDN, FVKESK. This CDR3 has 14 amino acids. V was pared by 3 bases and J by 3 bases, with 1 base of the junction left unmatched. The CDR3 is CASSHGQANEKLFF. The CDR3 bases are TGTGCCAGCAGCCATGGACAGGCTAATGAAAAACTGTTTTTT.

This chain joins TRBV9 and TRBJ1-5, with 11 bases fitting TRBD1. The germline gives CDR1 SGDLS, CDR2 YYNGEE. J lost 6 bases, V lost 4 bases, and 6 bases had no gene match. This CDR3 spans 15 amino acids. The CDR3 coding sequence is TGTGCCAGCAGCACGGGACAGGGGGAGGGTCAGCCCCAGCATTTT. Its translation: CASSTGQGEGQPQHF.

The chain is built from TRBV7-6 and TRBJ2-5; 8 bases fit TRBD1. V trimming: 5 bases; J trimming: 1 base; junction bases outside the gene matches: 6. Germline values: CDR1 SGHVS, CDR2 FNYEAQ. The CDR3 loop spans 15 amino acids. For the CDR3, the DNA is TGTGCCAGCAGCCATTCGACAGGGGCCCAAGAGACCCAGTACTTC. Translating it yields CASSHSTGAQETQYF. Full variable domain (outside the CDR3, taken from reference TRBV7-6 and TRBJ2-5): GAGVSQSPRYKVTKRGQDVALRCDPISGHVSLYWYRQALGQGPEFLTYFNYEAQQDKSGLPNDRFSAERPEGSISTLTIQRTEQRDSAMYRCASSHSTGAQETQYFGPGTRLLVL.

The gene calls are TRBV2 and TRBJ2-7; 9 bases fit TRBD1. Germline CDR1 SNHLY, CDR2 FYNNEI. V was pared by 4 bases and J by 3 bases, with 4 bases of the junction left unmatched. The CDR3 extends over 14 amino acids. CDR3 in amino acids: CASSGGTGFYEQYF. In DNA, the CDR3 is TGTGCCAGCAGTGGCGGGACAGGGTTCTACGAGCAGTACTTC.